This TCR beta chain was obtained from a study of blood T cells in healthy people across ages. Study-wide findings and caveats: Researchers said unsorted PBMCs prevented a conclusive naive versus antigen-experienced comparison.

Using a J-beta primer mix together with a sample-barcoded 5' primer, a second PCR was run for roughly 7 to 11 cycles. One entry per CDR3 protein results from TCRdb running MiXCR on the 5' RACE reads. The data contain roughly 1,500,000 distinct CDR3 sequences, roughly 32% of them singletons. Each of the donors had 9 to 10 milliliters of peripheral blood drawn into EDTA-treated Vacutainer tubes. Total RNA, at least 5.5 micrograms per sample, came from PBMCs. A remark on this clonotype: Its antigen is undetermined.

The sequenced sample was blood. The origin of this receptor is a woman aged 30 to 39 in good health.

The CDR3 coding sequence is TGTGCCAGCAGCTTCAAGTCACGGCTCTACGAGCAGTACTTC. This encodes CASSFKSRLYEQYF. This chain uses TRBV3-1 with TRBJ2-7; no clear D gene. Trimming removed 5 bases at V and 3 bases at J, with 14 bases between. Germline V gene data show CDR1 as LGHDT and CDR2 as YNNKEL (reference sequence). This CDR3 is built from 14 residues.